Detailed here is one T cell receptor (beta chain). No cognate antigen has been identified for it. No per-base quality is available; no much larger clone lies one base away. The CDR3 numbers 16 residues from cysteine through phenylalanine. Kept here is only the CDR3 DNA, which spans 48 bases and is read in frame from base 1. CDR1 and CDR2 are drawn from the germline V gene: KGHSH, LQKENI. Trimming removed 3 bases from V and 9 bases from J; the gene matches leave 7 bases unexplained. Using the deep immunoSEQ assay, TCR CDR3 regions were amplified from genomic DNA by multiplex PCR. Extracted genomic DNA from each cell subset was distributed evenly across all wells of several immunoSEQ 96-well plates, and each plate was treated as a replicate. For sorted subsets, 200 to 250 ng genomic DNA, equal to about 30,000 T cell genomes, was loaded into each replicate PCR. The purified libraries were quantified using a Qubit 3.0 fluorometer, sized with a Bioanalyzer 2100, and then quantified again using the KAPA Library Quantification kit. A separate single-read 150-cycle Illumina NextSeq 550 flow cell was used to sequence each immunoSEQ 96-well plate. The original methods were these. Because the immunoSEQ output included only junctional sequences and no quality scores, the filtering could not be the same as the filtering used for full-length reads. To assign V/J genes and CDR3, sequences were annotated using PyIR, a Python wrapper for IgBLAST v1.9, with IMGT germline references. Reads were filtered out if the reads had weak V/J assignments (E-value above 1e-6), no CDR3, stop codons, out-of-frame junctions, or ambiguous translated residues. V3J clonotypes were defined by identical inferred V gene, J gene, and CDR3 amino acid sequence. To compute the percentage overlap between repertoires, the number of shared unique clonotypes was divided by the size of the smaller repertoire. Richness of each repertoire was evaluated using RTK rarefaction, the Chao1 estimator, and Recon v2.1 estimates of unobserved clonotypes. Generation probabilities for all TCRbeta clonotypes obtained by the gDNA method from a handful of donors were computed using OLGA. The immuneACCESS repertoire file appears here via TCRdb, limited to in-frame rearrangements. These files lack a portion of the clones; in checked studies, under half of the deficit traces to unresolved V genes, and the cause of the others is not known. V and J calls and clone size are given by that table; D and trimming were obtained from the DNA. A total of a few million clones appear in this sample, about 94% of them only once. Roughly 0.13% of the sample is held by the ten biggest clonotypes.

This sample stems from a study of shared clonotypes between healthy human individuals (dated by TCRdb to about 2020). For the wider study: A few men and a couple of women, aged 18 to 49 years, made up the cohort. Each donor's leukapheresis produced roughly between roughly 0.9 and 8.9 billion PBMCs. For each donor, CD4 naive and CD4 memory were each given three plates, CD8 naive was given two plates, and CD8 memory was given one plate. To increase sequencing depth and limit assay-specific biases, TCR repertoire library preparation and sequencing were carried out by different laboratories using diverse techniques. To estimate repertoire size and how much clonotype sharing occurs between individuals, the study deeply sequenced the blood TCR repertoires of 5 or 6 healthy adults.

The donors were healthy, HIV-negative adults with no recently reported acute infections or vaccinations. All donors were Caucasian adults living in Nashville, Tennessee, USA. Magnetic negative selection was used to enrich CD4+ T cells, after which naive cells were positively selected on CD45RA and the negative fraction became the memory subset. After blood collection by leukapheresis, PBMCs were isolated using Ficoll-Histopaque density gradient centrifugation and then cryopreserved in the vapor phase of liquid nitrogen. Analytical flow cytometry was used to check the purity and quantity of every magnetically sorted T cell population. Each sorted fraction had its genomic DNA isolated and then quantified by UV absorbance on a Nanodrop 2000c. Paper-wide results and their limitations: Even with the large sequencing depth, rarefaction of the sorted-subset datasets indicated that sequencing was incomplete. Compared with non-shared clonotypes, the clonotypes found in all four sorted-subset donors had higher generation probabilities. When a handful of donors were compared, the shared fraction of clonotypes was roughly 4.8% for naive CD4, approximately 3.5% for naive CD8, 2% to 2.5% for memory CD4, and around 0.4% for memory CD8. Larger estimated clonotype richness was generally found for naive subsets than for memory subsets. Pairwise subsampling led to the expectation that sequencing depth would affect the degree of clonotype sharing among donors. The small number of donors limited the genetic and exposure-history diversity represented. Sampling was restricted to blood, and TCR repertoires in tissues likely differ from the TCR repertoires found in blood.

This clonotype was sampled from a man aged 18 to 29 in good health. Rearrangement joined TRBV18 to TRBJ2-1; TRBD2 aligns with 14 central bases. The specimen sequenced was naive CD4+ T cells sorted from blood. The cell subset or site label, as the study defines it: CD45RA+ positively selected. DNA sequence: TGTGCCAGCTCACCTATGGGACTAGCGGGAGTAACTGAGCAGTTCTTC. This is translated as CASSPMGLAGVTEQFF.